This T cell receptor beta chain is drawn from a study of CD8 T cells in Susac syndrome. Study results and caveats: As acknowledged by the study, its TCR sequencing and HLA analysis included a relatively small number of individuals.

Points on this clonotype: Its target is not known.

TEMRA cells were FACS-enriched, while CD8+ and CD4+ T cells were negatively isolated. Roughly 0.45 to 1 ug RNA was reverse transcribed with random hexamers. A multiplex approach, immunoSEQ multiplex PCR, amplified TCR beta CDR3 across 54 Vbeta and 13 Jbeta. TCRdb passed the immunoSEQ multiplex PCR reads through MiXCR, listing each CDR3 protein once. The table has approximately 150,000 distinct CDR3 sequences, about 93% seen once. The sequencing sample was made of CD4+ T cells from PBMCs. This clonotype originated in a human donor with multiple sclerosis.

This CDR3 is CASSLGQGGEETQYF. The CDR3 bases are TGCGCCAGCAGCTTGGGCCAGGGTGGCGAAGAGACCCAGTACTTC. The gene calls are TRBV5-1 and TRBJ2-5; D is possibly TRBD1 (5 bases). The CDR3 consists of 15 residues. CDR1 SGHRS and CDR2 YFSETQ come from the germline V gene. Trimming removed 0 bases from V and 3 bases from J, with 12 bases in between.